This T cell receptor beta chain was obtained from a study of shared clonotypes between healthy human individuals. Study-level findings and limits: Naive CD4 clonotypes were shared across several donors at about 5.2%.

This clone came up once. The target antigen is unknown. Researchers partitioned CD4+ cells into CD45RA+ naive and CD45RA-negative memory subsets. Per the germline V gene, CDR1 is MNHEY and CDR2 is SMNVEV (reference sequence). This CDR3 is built from 16 residues. The V segment lost 0 bases and the J segment 2 bases; nucleotides outside the gene matches: 4. Assay used: immunoSEQ multiplex PCR; TCRdb lists only in-frame clones, some missing. The sample lists some 2,000,000 clones, 85% to 95% occurring once. This clonotype was obtained from a man between 18 and 29 years old in good health. The sequenced material came from naive CD4+ T cells sorted from blood. Subset: CD45RA+ positively selected. The chain employs TRBV27 and TRBJ2-3; 8 bases fit TRBD2. This chain's CDR3 is CASSLSSSGYTDTQYF. In nucleotides, the CDR3 is TGTGCCAGCAGTTTATCTTCTAGCGGGTACACAGATACGCAGTATTTT.